This T cell receptor (beta chain) originates from a study of vaccination and CD4 T cells after COVID-19. As for the study in general: Convalescent participants consisted of six males and four females, two being Hispanic. Participants got two doses of BNT162b2 or mRNA-1273 vaccine. Investigators took post-vaccine samples a median 72 days after dose two, within a range of 14 to 241.

Noted treatment: roughly ten-day PBMC culture with coronavirus spike peptide pools or control peptides (ViraFEST assay). PBMC cultures, at approximately 2 million cells per well, received about 9.3 IU/ml IL-2 and approximately 10 ug/ml peptide pools. About this clonotype: Antigen unknown.

The Oncomine TCR Beta short-read assay was applied to DNA of cultured CD4+ T cells. TCRdb reprocessed the PCR reads with MiXCR, giving one entry per CDR3 protein. The sample contains approximately 4,900 distinct CDR3 sequences, about 40% of which appear only once. V lost 2 bases and J lost 1; bases outside the gene matches: 6. This CDR3 has 16 amino acids. CDR1 and CDR2 (germline): LNHDA, SQIVND (reference sequence). The rearrangement joins TRBV19 to TRBJ2-3; TRBD2 matches 7 bases. This TCR derives from a human donor who had recovered from COVID-19. The material was CD4+ T cells from blood, cultured in vitro, obtained after SARS-CoV-2 vaccination. The CDR3 DNA follows: TGTGCCAGTAGTATAACTAGCGCCCGCCGCACAGATACGCAGTATTTT. Its translation is CASSITSARRTDTQYF.